This T cell receptor beta chain derives from a study of blood T cells in healthy people across ages. Findings and caveats of the study: While age rose, TCR beta diversity per million T cells dropped in a roughly linear way.

Regarding this clonotype: Antigen: not known.

V was pared by 1 base and J by 5 bases, with 9 bases between. CDR1 is SEHNR, CDR2 FQNEAQ, per germline (reference sequence). The CDR3 runs to 13 residues. Each sample provided at least 5.5 micrograms of extracted total RNA. Next came a second PCR, run for about 6 to 11 cycles, which used a sample-barcoded 5' primer along with a J-beta primer mix. Researchers report that a template-switch adaptor with 12 random nucleotides tagged each cDNA molecule. Individual samples furnished no less than 3 million CDR3-containing paired-end reads apiece. MiXCR, run by TCRdb on the 5' RACE reads, gives a single entry per CDR3 protein. The sample includes around 2 million distinct CDR3 sequences, roughly 43% seen only once; the top ten take 23%.

Material: blood. This sequence originates from a human donor in good health. V is TRBV7-9 and J is TRBJ2-7; D possibly corresponds to TRBD2 (5 bases). The DNA of the CDR3 is TGTGCCAGCAGCTTAGTACTGAGGGACGAGCAGTACTTC. Protein sequence: CASSLVLRDEQYF.